This T cell receptor beta chain was obtained from a study of CD8 T cells in ankylosing spondylitis. Findings and caveats of the study: Before this, some motif variants had been reported in reactive arthritis synovial fluid and blood.

Germline CDR1 is LNHNV and CDR2 is YYDKDF (reference sequence). The CDR3 covers 15 residues. V was trimmed by 5 bases and J by 5 bases, leaving 18 bases between them. For TCR beta, libraries came from quantitative 5'-RACE with molecular barcodes. TCRdb independently ran MiXCR on the 5' RACE reads; one entry per CDR3 protein. The data contain 300,000 to 350,000 distinct CDR3 sequences, around a tenth of them singletons. This clonotype was detected many times. Its cognate antigen is unknown. Sequencing was done on a sample of blood, either unsorted or a sorted T cell fraction (not recorded which). The chain joins TRBV15 to TRBJ2-5, with D possibly being TRBD1 or TRBD2 (6 bases each). This TCR was recovered from a female donor with ankylosing spondylitis or in good health (not recorded which). CDR3 region: CATSQGGQHSETQYF. The CDR3 DNA reads TGTGCCACCAGCCAGGGAGGACAGCACTCGGAGACCCAGTACTTC.